This T cell receptor (beta chain) is from a study of early T cells in non-severe SARS-CoV-2 infection. Study background: Alpha and beta chains were unpaired, from unsorted whole-blood bulk RNA.

Findings of the study overall: Private and CD4 specificities were missed by VDJdb matching, skewed to anti-spike CD8.

About this clonotype: Its antigen remains unknown.

V was trimmed by 5 bases and J by 5 bases, leaving 10 bases between them. The CDR3 contains 13 residues. Germline V gives CDR1 MNHNY, CDR2 SVGAGI (reference sequence). As part of library construction, unique molecular identifiers were attached to individual cDNA molecules. From the 5' RACE reads, TCRdb called clonotypes with MiXCR, one entry per CDR3 protein. The sample has approximately 70,000 distinct CDR3 sequences, 10% to 15% seen once; the top ten hold about 4.2%. Sequenced material: whole blood. The sequence derives from an adult who was a healthcare worker with PCR-confirmed SARS-CoV-2 infection or an uninfected control (not recorded which). The chain combines TRBV6-6 with TRBJ2-1, with unresolved D. The CDR3 coding sequence is TGTGCCAGCAGTCAAACGCGCGACAATGAGCAGTTCTTC. Its translation is CASSQTRDNEQFF.